This entry lists 13 T cell receptor beta chains sequenced from one sample in a study of vaccination and CD4 T cells after COVID-19. The Oncomine TCR Beta short-read assay was what sequenced the DNA obtained from cultured CD4+ T cells. MiXCR, run by TCRdb on the PCR reads, gives a single entry per CDR3 protein. The sample lists about 14,000 distinct CDR3 sequences; over 50% were seen once. These receptors' targets are unknown. As to treatment: approximately 11-day PBMC culture with coronavirus spike peptide pools or control peptides (ViraFEST assay). Material for sequencing was CD4+ T cells from blood, cultured in vitro. The receptors were gathered from a human donor who had recovered from COVID-19.

The genes are TRBV7-2 and TRBJ2-2; D might be TRBD2 (5 bases). V was pared by 5 bases and J by 10 bases, with 14 bases between. CDR3 length: 13 residues. Germline V CDR1 and CDR2: SGHTA, FQGNSA. CDR3 protein: CASSSGSSPELFF. CDR3 bases: TGTGCCAGCAGCAGCGGATCCTCGCCGGAGCTGTTTTTT.

The chain uses TRBV19 and TRBJ1-2, with D tentatively TRBD1 (5 bases). CDR3 size: 17 residues. Germline CDR1 LNHDA, CDR2 SQIVND (reference sequence). Trimming shortened V by 7 bases and J by 4 bases, and 25 bases separated the two germline ends. CDR3 amino acids: CASTPRVFPRGVYGYTF. CDR3 DNA sequence: TGTGCCAGTACCCCAAGGGTGTTCCCCCGGGGCGTCTATGGCTACACCTTC.

The V call is TRBV24-1, the J call TRBJ2-3, with D tentatively TRBD1 (6 bases). The ends were cut back, 9 bases at V and 2 bases at J, with 14 bases in the middle. Germline V gene lookup returns CDR1 KGHDR and CDR2 SFDVKD. The CDR3 extends over 14 amino acids. The CDR3 is CATSQGVNTDTQYF. The CDR3 region has the DNA TGTGCCACCTCACAGGGAGTAAACACAGATACGCAGTATTTT.

This clonotype has more than one count but fewer than ten. This chain joins TRBV19 and TRBJ2-3; 8 positions match TRBD2. CDR1 LNHDA and CDR2 SQIVND come from the germline V gene (reference sequence). V gave up 5 bases and J gave up 1 base; unmatched junction bases: 5. The CDR3 spans 15 residues. CDR3 amino acids: CASSHRAGGTDTQYF. Written as DNA, the CDR3 is TGTGCCAGTAGTCATCGAGCGGGGGGCACAGATACGCAGTATTTT.

This clonotype came up a few times. This rearrangement joins TRBV28 to TRBJ2-7, with 11 bases matching TRBD1. The CDR3 sequence is 15 residues long. V dropped 2 bases and J dropped 0; count of bases not matched to a gene: 0. The germline V gene encodes CDR1 MDHEN and CDR2 SYDVKM. CDR3 bases: TGTGCCAGCAGTTTAGGGACAGGGGGCTCCTACGAGCAGTACTTC. Protein sequence: CASSLGTGGSYEQYF.

The chain's CDR3 is CASSLARGGNQPQHF. CDR3 nucleotides: TGTGCCAGCAGCTTGGCCAGGGGTGGCAATCAGCCCCAGCATTTT. V and J are TRBV5-6 and TRBJ1-5; D possibly corresponds to TRBD1 (6 bases). Germline V CDR1 and CDR2: SGHDT, YYEEEE. Trimming stripped 0 bases from V and 2 bases from J, with 9 bases between. The CDR3 consists of 15 residues.

The chain employs TRBV20-1 and TRBJ2-1, with D unresolved. Germline CDR1 DFQATT, CDR2 SNEGSKA (reference sequence). The CDR3 runs 10 residues. V lost 6 bases and J lost 5, with 5 bases in between. CDR3 DNA sequence: TGCAGTGCAAGGAACAATGAGCAGTTCTTC. Protein sequence: CSARNNEQFF.

DNA for the CDR3: TGTGCCAGCAGTTACGAGGGACAGGGTGACTATGGCTACACCTTC. Protein sequence: CASSYEGQGDYGYTF. This sequence joins TRBV6-5 and TRBJ1-2; 9 bases align to TRBD1. The CDR3 is 15 residues long. V lost 2 bases and J lost 3; bases outside the gene matches: 4. Germline V gene lookup returns CDR1 MNHEY and CDR2 SVGAGI.

DNA for the CDR3: TGCAGTGCTAGGGGGGGGGACAGGGCAGTCTATGGCTACACCTTC. This codes for CSARGGDRAVYGYTF. The gene calls are TRBV20-1 and TRBJ1-2; 9 bases line up with TRBD1. This CDR3 has 15 amino acids. Unmatched junction bases numbered 9, after V lost 3 bases and J lost 4 bases. Per the germline V gene, CDR1 is DFQATT and CDR2 is SNEGSKA (reference sequence).

This chain uses TRBV7-3 with TRBJ2-5; the D is unclear. The CDR3 is made up of 11 amino acids. V lost 5 bases and J lost 4, with 5 bases in between. CDR1 is SGHTA, CDR2 FQGTGA, per germline. The CDR3 DNA follows: TGTGCCAGCAGCAACGGAGAGACCCAGTACTTC. It specifies CASSNGETQYF.

In this sample, this clonotype turned up a few times. V usage is TRBV5-1 and J usage is TRBJ2-6; D is unclear. V lost 0 bases and J 2 bases, leaving 9 bases between the germline ends. CDR1 is SGHRS and CDR2 is YFSETQ in the germline V gene. This CDR3 is built from 16 residues. CDR3 in amino acids: CASSLGHSTGANVLTF. DNA of the CDR3: TGCGCCAGCAGCTTGGGGCATTCTACTGGGGCCAACGTCCTGACTTTC. Based on the CDR3 plus reference TRBV5-1 and TRBJ2-6, the full variable domain is KAGVTQTPRYLIKTRGQQVTLSCSPISGHRSVSWYQQTPGQGLQFLFEYFSETQRNKGNFPGRFSGRQFSNSRSEMNVSTLELGDSALYLCASSLGHSTGANVLTFGAGSRLTVL.

The genes are TRBV20-1 and TRBJ1-5; D is unresolved. CDR3 length equals 12 residues. V lost 3 bases and J lost 2, with 5 bases in between. Germline assignment: CDR1 DFQATT and CDR2 SNEGSKA (reference sequence). CDR3 sequence reads: CSARTGNQPQHF. The CDR3 DNA reads as TGCAGTGCTAGGACGGGCAATCAGCCCCAGCATTTT.

This chain uses TRBV6-1 with TRBJ1-5, with 7 bases matching TRBD1. Germline V gene data show CDR1 as MNHNS and CDR2 as SASEGT. The CDR3 runs 15 residues. Trimming removed 6 bases from V and 7 bases from J; junction bases left unmatched: 12. The CDR3 sequence: CASSDPDRVKQPQHF. DNA of the CDR3: TGTGCCAGCAGCGACCCCGACAGGGTAAAGCAGCCCCAGCATTTT.